A single sample gave rise to the 29 T cell receptor beta chains below, sequenced in a study of CD8 T cells in ankylosing spondylitis. Broader study findings: Seemingly distinctive of ankylosing spondylitis blood was a TCR beta motif formed by eight highly homologous variants.

Antigen specificity for these receptors is unknown. TCRdb re-called the 5' RACE reads through MiXCR, storing one row per CDR3 protein. Here the sample spans around 540,000 distinct CDR3 sequences, 10% to 15% being singletons. The sequencing sample was made of blood, either unsorted or a sorted T cell fraction (not recorded which). The receptors originated from a male donor with ankylosing spondylitis.

The chain uses TRBV29-1 and TRBJ1-1; D is unresolved. The V and J ends lost 4 bases and 1 base respectively, with 16 bases between them. Germline assignment: CDR1 SQVTM and CDR2 ANQGSEA. The CDR3 consists of 15 residues. The CDR3 DNA is TGCAGCGTTGGCAGACATCGTTCCCCGAACACTGAAGCTTTCTTT. This gives the protein CSVGRHRSPNTEAFF.

This clonotype was seen only a few times. The V call is TRBV7-2, the J call TRBJ2-1, with D possibly called TRBD1 or TRBD2 (5 bases each). The germline V gene has CDR1 SGHTA and CDR2 FQGNSA. The CDR3 contains 15 residues. Trimming cost V 5 bases and J 2 bases, with 13 bases left between them. As DNA, the CDR3 is TGTGCCAGCAGCCCCCGGGGCGGAGCCTACAATGAGCAGTTCTTC. The encoded protein is CASSPRGGAYNEQFF.

The chain employs TRBV18 and TRBJ2-7, with D hard to call. Germline CDR1 reads KGHSH; CDR2 reads LQKENI. V was pared by 3 bases and J by 5 bases, with 17 bases between. This CDR3 is 15 amino acids long. CDR3 region: CASSPSGLRVDEQYV. In DNA, the CDR3 is TGTGCCAGCTCACCTTCGGGTCTCCGAGTGGACGAGCAGTACGTC.

This clonotype was seen a handful of times. The rearrangement uses TRBV3-1 and TRBJ1-1; no reliable D call. Germline CDR1 reads LGHDT; CDR2 reads YNNKEL (reference sequence). The CDR3 is 13 residues long. The V end was cut by 4 bases, the J end by 2 bases, with 8 bases between. The CDR3 spells CASSPPINTEAFF. CDR3 DNA sequence: TGTGCCAGCAGCCCCCCAATCAACACTGAAGCTTTCTTT.

The V gene is TRBV20-1, the J gene TRBJ1-4; 7 bases fit TRBD1. Germline V gene sequence: CDR1 DFQATT, CDR2 SNEGSKA (reference sequence). CDR3 size: 14 residues. The trim removed 2 bases at V and 7 bases at J, leaving 7 bases unmatched. The CDR3 bases are TGCAGTGCTAGACCGACAGGGAGGATTGAAAAACTGTTTTTT. Encoded protein: CSARPTGRIEKLFF.

This clonotype was picked up many times. This sequence joins TRBV7-2 and TRBJ2-5, with D possibly being TRBD2 (5 bases). The ends were cut back, 5 bases at V and 5 bases at J, with 15 bases in the middle. Germline CDR1 and CDR2: SGHTA and FQGNSA. This CDR3 spans 14 amino acids. The CDR3 protein is CASSVGLAIETQYF. In nucleotides, the CDR3 is TGTGCCAGCAGCGTCGGGTTAGCGATCGAGACCCAGTACTTC.

The CDR3 region is CASSVGTVWNEQFF. The CDR3, as DNA: TGTGCCAGCAGCGTAGGGACCGTGTGGAATGAGCAGTTCTTC. The genes are TRBV12-3 or TRBV12-4 and TRBJ2-1; tentatively, D is TRBD1 or TRBD2 (5 bases each). The CDR3 totals 14 residues. With 6 bases removed from V and 7 bases from J, the gap between germline ends came to 16 bases.

The V and J genes are TRBV20-1 and TRBJ2-7; the match to TRBD2 covers 8 bases. Germline CDR1 is DFQATT and CDR2 is SNEGSKA (reference sequence). Trimming took 1 base from V and 3 from J; bases not matched to a gene: 5. CDR3 size: 14 residues. The CDR3 loop is CSARVAGSYYEQYF. Written as DNA, the CDR3 is TGCAGTGCTAGAGTAGCGGGGAGCTACTACGAGCAGTACTTC.

This clonotype was counted ten times or more. This chain links TRBV12-3 or TRBV12-4 with TRBJ1-1, with a tentative D call TRBD1 (5 bases). V was trimmed by 5 bases and J by 4 bases, leaving 20 bases between them. CDR3 size: 16 residues. CDR3 bases: TGTGCCAGCAGTCCCCAGATAGGCAGGGAGAGCACTGAAGCTTTCTTT. It encodes CASSPQIGRESTEAFF.

In its sample, this clonotype was seen a few times. In nucleotides, the CDR3 is TGTGCCAGCAGTTATGGGGGCAATGAGCAGTTCTTC. Protein product: CASSYGGNEQFF. This chain links TRBV6-2 or TRBV6-3 with TRBJ2-1; D may be TRBD1 or TRBD2 (5 bases each). The CDR3 loop spans 12 amino acids. Trimming removed 3 bases from V and 6 bases from J, with 6 bases in between. The germline V gene encodes CDR1 MNHEY and CDR2 SVGEGT.

Of note for this clonotype: A junction end diverges from the germline sequence, so it may reflect a read error. The V and J genes are TRBV5-1 and TRBJ2-1; 11 positions agree with TRBD2. CDR3 size: 15 residues. Germline CDR1 is SGHRS and CDR2 is YFSETQ. In DNA, the CDR3 is TGCGCCAGCAGCGCTACTAGCGGGGGAAACAATGGGCAGTTCTTC. Translation: CASSATSGGNNGQFF.

The chain couples TRBV7-9 to TRBJ2-3; D might be TRBD2 (5 bases). The CDR3 sequence is 16 residues long. The germline gives CDR1 SEHNR, CDR2 FQNEAQ (reference sequence). V lost 5 bases and J lost 1, with 16 bases in between. CDR3 sequence reads: CASSPDRGAGTDTQYF. The CDR3 DNA follows: TGTGCCAGCAGCCCCGACCGGGGAGCGGGCACAGATACGCAGTATTTT.

The chain carries TRBV20-1 and TRBJ1-5; D call uncertain. The CDR3 contains 13 residues. V lost 2 bases and J lost 6, with 11 bases in between. The V gene's germline CDR1 is DFQATT and CDR2 SNEGSKA (reference sequence). The CDR3 sequence is CSARPLGVQPQHF. The CDR3 bases are TGCAGTGCTAGACCCCTCGGGGTTCAGCCCCAGCATTTT.

The chain recombines TRBV27 with TRBJ2-3, with 10 bases identical to TRBD1. The J segment lost 4 bases and the V segment lost 1 base, leaving 5 bases of the junction unmatched. Germline assignment: CDR1 MNHEY and CDR2 SMNVEV (reference sequence). This CDR3 comprises 16 residues. The CDR3 reads CASSLFVGQGADTQYF. CDR3 sequence (DNA): TGTGCCAGCAGTTTATTCGTCGGACAGGGGGCAGATACGCAGTATTTT.

This clonotype was counted only a few times. The rearrangement links TRBV7-2 to TRBJ1-2; no clear D gene. V lost 5 bases to trimming and J lost 8 bases, with 21 bases between them. The germline CDR1 and CDR2 sequences are SGHTA and FQGNSA. The CDR3 is 15 amino acids. Written as DNA, the CDR3 is TGTGCCAGCAGCGTTGGCCCCACAGAAATCAACGGCTACACCTTC. Encoded protein: CASSVGPTEINGYTF.

This clonotype was seen only a few times. The rearrangement links TRBV12-3 or TRBV12-4 to TRBJ1-1, with D possibly being TRBD1 (5 bases). The CDR3 is 15 residues long. Trimming removed 5 bases at V and 0 bases at J, with 13 bases between. CDR3 coding DNA: TGTGCCAGCAGTCCTGGACACTTTATGAACACTGAAGCTTTCTTT. Residues: CASSPGHFMNTEAFF.

This clonotype has more than one count but fewer than ten. The chain joins TRBV6-4 to TRBJ2-3; TRBD2 might be the D (5 bases). The CDR3 covers 17 residues. From germline, CDR1 is MRHNA and CDR2 SNTAGT. The V and J ends lost 7 bases and 0 bases respectively, with 20 bases between them. CDR3 loop: CASMRTGKFSSTDTQYF. CDR3 sequence (DNA): TGTGCCAGCATGAGGACGGGAAAGTTCTCTAGCACAGATACGCAGTATTTT.

This clonotype has a count of ten or more. V usage is TRBV12-5 and J usage is TRBJ2-3; either TRBD1 or TRBD2 may supply D (5 bases each). Deletions cut 7 bases from V and 0 bases from J, with 17 bases between. Per the germline V gene, CDR1 is LGHNT and CDR2 is FRNRAP. The CDR3 covers 16 residues. For the CDR3, the DNA is TGTGCTAGTGCCTACCGGGGCCCCGGGAGCACAGATACGCAGTATTTT. The encoded protein is CASAYRGPGSTDTQYF.

The chain is built from TRBV18 and TRBJ1-2; D is perhaps TRBD1 (5 bases). CDR1 KGHSH and CDR2 LQKENI come from the germline V gene. Trimming removed 5 bases at V and 13 bases at J, with 17 bases between. The CDR3 has 12 amino acids. The CDR3 protein is CASSSGTGLATF. The CDR3 DNA follows: TGTGCCAGCTCATCGGGGACCGGCCTTGCCACCTTC.

The V call is TRBV7-8, the J call TRBJ1-5; no clear D. The length of the CDR3 is 13 residues. Germline-derived CDR1 and CDR2 are SGHVS and FQNEAQ. V shed 1 base and J shed 4 bases, with 5 bases lying between them. The CDR3 region is CASSLEANQPQHF. The DNA of the CDR3 is TGTGCCAGCAGCTTAGAGGCTAATCAGCCCCAGCATTTT.

The V and J genes are TRBV4-2 and TRBJ2-1; a possible D gene is TRBD2 (5 bases). From germline, CDR1 is LGHNA and CDR2 YNFKEQ. This CDR3 region has 14 residues. V dropped 3 bases and J dropped 8 bases, with 14 bases sitting between them. Written as DNA, the CDR3 is TGTGCCAGCAGCCAGTGGACCGGGAACGATGAGCAGTTCTTC. This codes for CASSQWTGNDEQFF.

This clonotype was detected only a few times. The chain employs TRBV6-1 and TRBJ1-5; 8 bases match TRBD1. J lost 6 bases, V lost 6 bases, and 10 bases had no gene match. Germline CDR1 and CDR2: MNHNS and SASEGT. The CDR3 loop spans 15 amino acids. CDR3: CASRTQGQGGQPQHF. The DNA of the CDR3 is TGTGCCAGCAGGACCCAAGGACAGGGAGGTCAGCCCCAGCATTTT.

The CDR3 loop reads CASSRGTGVSANTEAFF. The CDR3 nucleotides read TGTGCCAGTAGTAGGGGGACAGGGGTATCGGCTAACACTGAAGCTTTCTTT. The rearrangement uses TRBV19 and TRBJ1-1; TRBD1 matches at 10 bases. The CDR3 totals 17 residues. J lost 2 bases, V lost 4 bases, and 10 bases had no gene match. From germline, CDR1 is LNHDA and CDR2 SQIVND (reference sequence).

This clonotype was picked up a small number of times. This chain links TRBV29-1 with TRBJ2-1, with 7 bases aligning to TRBD2. Germline V gives CDR1 SQVTM, CDR2 ANQGSEA. After removal of 6 bases from V and 9 bases from J, the junction contained 14 bases not matched to a gene. The CDR3 sequence is 14 residues long. CDR3 amino acids: CSVRTGTIKGEQFF. CDR3 bases: TGCAGCGTAAGAACCGGGACTATAAAGGGTGAGCAGTTCTTC.

The chain employs TRBV2 and TRBJ1-5, with D perhaps TRBD1 (5 bases). CDR3 length: 13 residues. Trimming stripped 8 bases from V and 1 base from J, with 9 bases between. CDR1 SNHLY and CDR2 FYNNEI come from the germline V gene. CDR3: CASGRGSNQPQHF. The CDR3 DNA follows: TGTGCCAGCGGGCGGGGCAGCAATCAGCCCCAGCATTTT.

This sequence joins TRBV12-3 or TRBV12-4 and TRBJ2-1, with 7 bases that match TRBD2. There are 16 residues in the CDR3. V shed 5 bases, J shed 0 bases, and the junction held 7 bases outside the gene matches. In DNA, the CDR3 is TGTGCCAGCAGTGCGAACAGCGGGGACTCCTACAATGAGCAGTTCTTC. As protein: CASSANSGDSYNEQFF.

This chain uses TRBV3-1 with TRBJ2-5, with 8 positions matching TRBD2. V gave up 2 bases and J gave up 5 bases; unmatched junction bases: 13. The V gene's germline CDR1 is LGHDT and CDR2 YNNKEL (reference sequence). This CDR3 has 17 residues. The CDR3 bases are TGTGCCAGCAGCCAACGTCCGTATGGCGGGAGGCGGGAGACCCAGTACTTC. Encoded protein: CASSQRPYGGRRETQYF.

This chain uses TRBV10-3 with TRBJ2-1; possibly TRBD1 or TRBD2 for D (5 bases each). V lost 5 bases, J lost 0 bases, and 14 bases lay in between. Germline V gives CDR1 ENHRY, CDR2 SYGVKD. The CDR3 is 16 residues long. CDR3 region: CAISPGTASSYNEQFF. The CDR3 DNA follows: TGTGCCATCAGTCCCGGGACGGCGAGCTCCTACAATGAGCAGTTCTTC.

This clonotype appeared many times. V and J are TRBV5-6 and TRBJ2-1; TRBD1 aligns across 8 bases. From germline, CDR1 is SGHDT and CDR2 YYEEEE. V lost 3 bases to trimming and J lost 0 bases; unmatched junction nucleotides: 2. CDR3 length equals 15 residues. The CDR3, as DNA: TGTGCCAGCAGCTGGACAGGGAGCTCCTACAATGAGCAGTTCTTC. As protein: CASSWTGSSYNEQFF.